One sample yielded the 32 T cell receptor beta chains listed below, sequenced in a study of pediatric ulcerative colitis. Generated by immunoSEQ multiplex PCR, the TCRdb table keeps only in-frame clones and is missing some. The repertoire holds 30,000 or so clones, with 82% as singletons. Sequenced input: blood. The receptors originated from a boy younger than 18 with severe ulcerative colitis.

As DNA, the CDR3 is TGTGCCAGCAAAGGGGGGGAGGTCGACAATGAGCAGTTCTTC. This sequence encodes CASKGGEVDNEQFF. The V and J genes are TRBV7-9 and TRBJ2-1, with a tentative D call TRBD2 (7 bases). The CDR3 is made up of 14 amino acids. Germline CDR1 SEHNR, CDR2 FQNEAQ (reference sequence). Trimming removed 7 bases at V and 5 bases at J, with 15 bases between. Based on the CDR3 plus reference TRBV7-9 and TRBJ2-1, the full variable domain is DTGVSQNPRHKITKRGQNVTFRCDPISEHNRLYWYRQTLGQGPEFLTYFQNEAQLEKSRLLSDRFSAERPKGSFSTLEIQRTEQGDSAMYLCASKGGEVDNEQFFGPGTRLTVL.

This clone was observed once. V is TRBV6-6 and J is TRBJ2-2; D unresolved. CDR3 size: 11 residues. V was cut by 6 bases and J by 7 bases, with 6 bases left in between. The V gene's germline CDR1 is MNHNY and CDR2 SVGAGI (reference sequence). Written as DNA, the CDR3 is TGTGCCAGCAGAATGGGCGGGGAGCTGTTTTTT. Translated: CASRMGGELFF.

This chain links TRBV7-3 with TRBJ2-7, with TRBD1 matching over 7 bases. V trimming: 0 bases; J trimming: 3 bases; junction bases outside the gene matches: 2. CDR1 SGHTA and CDR2 FQGTGA come from the germline V gene. The CDR3 is 14 residues long. CDR3 loop: CASSLTGGSYEQYF. The CDR3 DNA reads as TGTGCCAGCAGCTTAACAGGGGGCAGCTACGAGCAGTACTTC. Combining the CDR3 with reference TRBV7-3 and TRBJ2-7 gives the whole variable domain GAGVSQTPSNKVTEKGKYVELRCDPISGHTALYWYRQSLGQGPEFLIYFQGTGAADDSGLPNDRFFAVRPEGSVSTLKIQRTERGDSAVYLCASSLTGGSYEQYFGPGTRLTVT.

This clone was observed a few times. This chain links TRBV30 with TRBJ1-3; the D is unclear. The germline CDR1 and CDR2 sequences are GTSNPN and SVGIG (reference sequence). The CDR3 has 12 residues. Trimming stripped 5 bases from V and 0 bases from J, with 5 bases between. CDR3 nucleotides: TGTGCCTGGTGCGGCTCTGGAAACACCATATATTTT. This sequence encodes CAWCGSGNTIYF.

The rearrangement joins TRBV7-8 to TRBJ1-3; TRBD1 aligns across 7 bases. The V gene end was trimmed by 5 bases and the J gene end by 6 bases; junction bases not matched to a gene: 13. From germline, CDR1 is SGHVS and CDR2 FQNEAQ. CDR3 length: 16 residues. DNA of the CDR3: TGTGCCAGCAGCCCCCCCTCGACAGGGCTCGAAAACACCATATATTTT. This sequence encodes CASSPPSTGLENTIYF.

This clone was observed a single time. V gene TRBV30 combines with J gene TRBJ1-3; unclear D gene. The CDR3 totals 14 residues. V was pared by 1 base and J by 0 bases, with 7 bases between. Germline V gene lookup returns CDR1 GTSNPN and CDR2 SVGIG (reference sequence). DNA for the CDR3: TGTGCCTGGAGTGGGAGGAGCTCTGGAAACACCATATATTTT. Its translation is CAWSGRSSGNTIYF.

The rearrangement links TRBV10-2 to TRBJ2-1, with D possibly TRBD2 on 6 matching bases. The CDR3 covers 15 residues. V was pared by 6 bases and J by 1 base, with 13 bases between. Looked up from germline, CDR1 is WSHSY and CDR2 is SAAADI. CDR3 coding DNA: TGCGCCAGCAGCCCGGGACTGCTGTCCTACAATGAGCAGTTCTTC. This translates into CASSPGLLSYNEQFF.

This sequence joins TRBV7-9 and TRBJ2-2; tentative D call: TRBD2 (5 bases). Between the trimmed V and J ends, which lost 1 base and 8 bases, there was a span of 14 bases. The CDR3 runs to 15 residues. The germline V gene encodes CDR1 SEHNR and CDR2 FQNEAQ (reference sequence). CDR3 residues: CASSLVGSLRGELFF. The CDR3 DNA reads as TGTGCCAGCAGCTTAGTGGGGAGCCTTCGGGGGGAGCTGTTTTTT.

The chain employs TRBV5-4 and TRBJ2-7; D is possibly TRBD2 (6 bases). CDR3 length equals 14 residues. Germline CDR1 reads SGHNT; CDR2 reads YYREEE (reference sequence). Trimming took 1 base from V and 4 from J, leaving 12 bases between them. The CDR3 sequence is CASSLWGRSYEQYF. CDR3 DNA sequence: TGTGCCAGCAGCTTGTGGGGGAGGTCATACGAGCAGTACTTC.

J is TRBJ1-3 and V is TRBV30, with D maybe TRBD1 (5 bases). Looked up from germline, CDR1 is GTSNPN and CDR2 is SVGIG (reference sequence). With 1 base removed from V and 2 bases from J, the gap between germline ends came to 12 bases. This CDR3 comprises 15 residues. The CDR3 coding sequence is TGTGCCTGGAGTGCTCGGGGGGTTCCTGGAAACACCATATATTTT. Translation: CAWSARGVPGNTIYF.

The rearrangement links TRBV9 to TRBJ2-5; possibly TRBD1 or TRBD2 for D (5 bases each). Germline-derived CDR1 and CDR2 are SGDLS and YYNGEE. V was clipped by 3 bases and J by 3 bases, with 18 bases between them. The CDR3 sequence is 16 residues long. The CDR3 loop is CASSGQRARVEETQYF. As DNA, the CDR3 is TGTGCCAGCAGCGGCCAGAGGGCCAGGGTAGAAGAGACCCAGTACTTC.

The chain carries TRBV6-1 and TRBJ1-3; no reliable D call. The length of the CDR3 is 15 residues. CDR1 and CDR2 from the germline V gene are MNHNS and SASEGT. V was trimmed by 1 base and J by 4 bases, leaving 11 bases between them. This CDR3 reads CASSEVGIAGNTIYF. CDR3 nucleotides: TGTGCCAGCAGTGAAGTAGGGATTGCCGGAAACACCATATATTTT.

The chain recombines TRBV4-3 with TRBJ1-2; D possibly corresponds to TRBD1 (5 bases). Germline CDR1 reads LGHNA; CDR2 reads YSLEER. The ends were cut back, 0 bases at V and 4 bases at J, with 15 bases in the middle. The CDR3 is 16 residues long. CDR3 nucleotides: TGCGCCAGCAGCCAAGAAGGGACCGGGAGGTCCTATGGCTACACCTTC. It is translated as CASSQEGTGRSYGYTF.

The rearrangement links TRBV6-6 to TRBJ2-1; D is undetermined. Germline CDR1 is MNHNY and CDR2 is SVGAGI (reference sequence). V was trimmed by 4 bases and J by 16 bases, leaving 17 bases between them. The CDR3 extends over 12 amino acids. CDR3 amino acids: CASSSSTLVYFF. The CDR3 DNA reads TGTGCCAGCAGTTCCTCGACTCTAGTTTATTTCTTC.

The chain joins TRBV6-1 to TRBJ1-1; D may be TRBD1 (5 bases). The V gene's germline CDR1 is MNHNS and CDR2 SASEGT. This CDR3 has 12 amino acids. V lost 7 bases and J 9 bases, leaving 15 bases between the germline ends. The CDR3 sequence is CASNQGVQKAFF. The CDR3 DNA follows: TGTGCCAGCAACCAAGGGGTTCAGAAAGCTTTCTTT.

Only one count was recorded for this clone. This rearrangement joins TRBV18 to TRBJ1-1; 7 nucleotides align to TRBD1. From germline, CDR1 is KGHSH and CDR2 LQKENI. The CDR3 has 13 residues. After removal of 3 bases from V and 3 bases from J, the junction contained 1 base not matched to a gene. CDR3 sequence (DNA): TGTGCCAGCTCACCCGACAGGGACACTGAAGCTTTCTTT. This gives the protein CASSPDRDTEAFF.

V is TRBV5-8 and J is TRBJ2-5, with D possibly being TRBD1 (6 bases). Germline lookup yields CDR1 SGHTS and CDR2 YDEGEE. This CDR3 has 13 residues. Deletions cut 2 bases from V and 5 bases from J, with 10 bases between. CDR3 nucleotides: TGTGCCAGCAGCTTTGGGGGCGCGGAGACCCAGTACTTC. As protein: CASSFGGAETQYF.

This chain joins TRBV19 and TRBJ2-3; no firm D call. The V and J ends lost 5 bases and 4 bases respectively, with 16 bases between them. Per the germline V gene, CDR1 is LNHDA and CDR2 is SQIVND (reference sequence). CDR3 size: 15 residues. The CDR3 loop is CASSPLVSAADTQYF. CDR3 DNA sequence: TGTGCCAGTAGTCCTCTTGTGAGTGCCGCAGATACGCAGTATTTT.

The V and J genes are TRBV29-1 and TRBJ2-7; D uncertain. Trimming pared 7 bases from V and 3 bases from J, leaving 13 bases between. The CDR3 is made up of 12 amino acids. Germline loops: CDR1 SQVTM, CDR2 ANQGSEA. DNA of the CDR3: TGCAGCGCCTTAGGACCGGGCTACGAGCAGTACTTC. It codes for CSALGPGYEQYF.

The chain links TRBV7-2 to TRBJ2-2; D gene unclear. This CDR3 spans 16 amino acids. Germline V gives CDR1 SGHTA, CDR2 FQGNSA. The V end was cut by 0 bases, the J end by 1 base, with 9 bases between. The CDR3 bases are TGTGCCAGCAGCTTAGCTTCGAGTCTGAACACCGGGGAGCTGTTTTTT. Protein sequence: CASSLASSLNTGELFF.

This clone was seen only a few times. CDR3 nucleotide sequence: TGTGCCACCAGCAGAGATGCCGTAAATCCCTACGAGCAGTACTTC. This sequence encodes CATSRDAVNPYEQYF. J is TRBJ2-7 and V is TRBV15; the D is unclear. V was pared by 0 bases and J by 2 bases, with 11 bases between. The CDR3 runs to 15 residues. CDR1 and CDR2 (germline): LNHNV, YYDKDF (reference sequence).

The chain combines TRBV6-1 with TRBJ1-6; D unclear. The germline gives CDR1 MNHNS, CDR2 SASEGT. This CDR3 spans 13 amino acids. V shed 0 bases and J shed 5 bases, with 2 bases lying between them. CDR3 protein: CASSEADNSPLHF. The CDR3 region has the DNA TGTGCCAGCAGTGAAGCGGATAATTCACCCCTCCACTTT.

This clone was recorded once. The J gene is TRBJ1-2, the V gene TRBV4-3; D gene ambiguous. The germline V gene has CDR1 LGHNA and CDR2 YSLEER. The V gene lost 1 base and the J gene lost 3 bases, with 9 bases spanning the gap. The CDR3 extends over 14 amino acids. In DNA form, the CDR3 reads TGCGCCAGCAGCCAAGTGGGCCGAGACTATGGCTACACCTTC. It specifies CASSQVGRDYGYTF.

The chain combines TRBV10-2 with TRBJ1-2; D possibly corresponds to TRBD1 (5 bases). CDR1 and CDR2 (germline): WSHSY, SAAADI. V dropped 3 bases and J dropped 3 bases, with 11 bases sitting between them. CDR3 length equals 14 residues. The CDR3 reads CASSEGGGDYGYTF. The DNA of the CDR3 is TGCGCCAGCAGTGAAGGCGGAGGGGACTATGGCTACACCTTC.

CDR3 region: CASSLGRLADTQYF. CDR3 nucleotides: TGCGCCAGCAGCTTGGGGAGACTTGCAGATACGCAGTATTTT. The rearrangement joins TRBV5-1 to TRBJ2-3; D is uncertain. The CDR3 sequence is 14 residues long. V lost 0 bases and J lost 4, with 9 bases in between. Looked up from germline, CDR1 is SGHRS and CDR2 is YFSETQ. Using reference TRBV5-1 and TRBJ2-3 for the parts outside the CDR3, the full variable domain is KAGVTQTPRYLIKTRGQQVTLSCSPISGHRSVSWYQQTPGQGLQFLFEYFSETQRNKGNFPGRFSGRQFSNSRSEMNVSTLELGDSALYLCASSLGRLADTQYFGPGTRLTVL.

The J gene is TRBJ1-1, the V gene TRBV19; 7 bases match TRBD1. The CDR3 sequence is 14 residues long. Germline-derived CDR1 and CDR2 are LNHDA and SQIVND (reference sequence). V lost 5 bases and J lost 2; bases outside the gene matches: 5. CDR3 region: CASSLQGSNTEAFF. CDR3 nucleotide sequence: TGTGCCAGTAGTTTACAGGGGTCCAACACTGAAGCTTTCTTT.

The chain joins TRBV19 to TRBJ1-1; weak D call: TRBD1 (5 bases). Germline-derived CDR1 and CDR2 are LNHDA and SQIVND (reference sequence). V was trimmed by 7 bases and J by 1 base, leaving 16 bases between them. CDR3 length equals 15 residues. CDR3 sequence reads: CASKIVRQTNTEAFF. Written as DNA, the CDR3 is TGTGCCAGTAAGATCGTACGACAGACGAACACTGAAGCTTTCTTT.

This clone was recorded a few times. V gene TRBV9 combines with J gene TRBJ1-1, with 10 bases that match TRBD1. V was clipped by 0 bases and J by 4 bases; unmatched bases: 9. This CDR3 is built from 17 residues. Germline CDR1 reads SGDLS; CDR2 reads YYNGEE. CDR3 sequence (DNA): TGTGCCAGCAGCGTAGGGACAGGGGGTGGATATCGCACTGAAGCTTTCTTT. It codes for CASSVGTGGGYRTEAFF.

V gene TRBV27 combines with J gene TRBJ1-6; D perhaps matches TRBD1 (6 bases). The V gene's germline CDR1 is MNHEY and CDR2 SMNVEV (reference sequence). V lost 6 bases and J 6 bases, leaving 9 bases between the germline ends. This CDR3 has 13 amino acids. The chain's CDR3 is CASSFRGNSPLHF. In nucleotides, the CDR3 is TGTGCCAGCAGCTTCAGGGGTAATTCACCCCTCCACTTT.

The V and J genes are TRBV4-3 and TRBJ2-2; 8 bases are shared with TRBD2. CDR3 length: 17 residues. Germline CDR1 and CDR2: LGHNA and YSLEER. J was trimmed by 0 bases and V by 1 base; bases with no gene match: 4. The CDR3 loop is CASSQVPGLANTGELFF. CDR3 bases: TGCGCCAGCAGCCAAGTCCCGGGACTAGCGAACACCGGGGAGCTGTTTTTT.

The V call is TRBV11-2, the J call TRBJ1-6, with TRBD1 matching 9 bases. This CDR3 spans 14 amino acids. V shed 5 bases and J 10 bases; nucleotides not matched to a gene: 6. Germline CDR1 and CDR2: SGHAT and FQNNGV. The CDR3 protein is CASSTDRGGSPLHF. DNA of the CDR3: TGTGCCAGCAGCACAGACAGGGGGGGATCACCCCTCCACTTT. The full variable domain, rest sourced from reference TRBV11-2 and TRBJ1-6, is EAGVAQSPRYKIIEKRQSVAFWCNPISGHATLYWYQQILGQGPKLLIQFQNNGVVDDSQLPKDRFSAERLKGVDSTLKIQPAKLEDSAVYLCASSTDRGGSPLHFGNGTRLTVT.

The chain employs TRBV19 and TRBJ2-1; 8 bases line up with TRBD2. Trimming cost V 2 bases and J 6 bases; bases outside gene matches: 0. Germline lookup yields CDR1 LNHDA and CDR2 SQIVND (reference sequence). The CDR3 runs to 13 residues. CDR3 protein: CASSIRGGNEQFF. CDR3 DNA: TGTGCCAGTAGTATACGGGGGGGCAATGAGCAGTTCTTC.